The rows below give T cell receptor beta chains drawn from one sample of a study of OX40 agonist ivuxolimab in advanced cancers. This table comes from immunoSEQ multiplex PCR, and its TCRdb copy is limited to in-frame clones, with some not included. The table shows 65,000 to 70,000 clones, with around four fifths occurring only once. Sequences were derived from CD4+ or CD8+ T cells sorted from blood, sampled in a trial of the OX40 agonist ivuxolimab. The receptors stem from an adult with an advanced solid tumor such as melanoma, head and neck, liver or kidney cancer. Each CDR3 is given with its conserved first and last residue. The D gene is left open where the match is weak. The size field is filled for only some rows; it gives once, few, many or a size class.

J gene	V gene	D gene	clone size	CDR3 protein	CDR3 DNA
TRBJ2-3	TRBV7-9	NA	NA	CASSPSTDTQYF	TGTGCCAGCAGCCCGAGCACAGATACGCAGTATTTT
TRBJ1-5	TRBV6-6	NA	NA	CATSGWNQPQHF	TGTGCCACATCAGGGTGGAATCAGCCCCAGCATTTT
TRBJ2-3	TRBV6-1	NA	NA	CASSEYVGADTQYF	TGTGCCAGCAGTGAATACGTGGGGGCAGATACGCAGTATTTT
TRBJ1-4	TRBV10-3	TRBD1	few	CAIRGQQNEKLFF	TGTGCCATCAGGGGACAGCAAAATGAAAAACTGTTTTTT
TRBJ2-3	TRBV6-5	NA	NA	CASSYGVPSTDTQYF	TGTGCCAGCAGTTACGGAGTTCCTAGCACAGATACGCAGTATTTT
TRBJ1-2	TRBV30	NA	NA	CAWSEEQSNYGYTF	TGTGCCTGGAGTGAGGAGCAATCTAACTATGGCTACACCTTC
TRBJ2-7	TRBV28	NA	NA	CASSVTGTDYEQYF	TGTGCCAGCAGTGTTACCGGGACCGACTACGAGCAGTACTTC
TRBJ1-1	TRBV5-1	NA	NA	CASSLSGLHTEAFF	TGCGCCAGCAGCTTGTCCGGGTTGCACACTGAAGCTTTCTTT
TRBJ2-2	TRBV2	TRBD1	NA	CASSEAGQGTGELFF	TGTGCCAGCAGTGAAGCTGGACAGGGGACCGGGGAGCTGTTTTTT
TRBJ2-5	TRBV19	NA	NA	CASRPGPQETQYF	TGTGCCAGTCGACCAGGCCCACAAGAGACCCAGTACTTC
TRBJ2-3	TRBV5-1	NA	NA	CASSLDLESSTDTQYF	TGCGCCAGCAGCTTGGATTTGGAAAGTAGCACAGATACGCAGTATTTT
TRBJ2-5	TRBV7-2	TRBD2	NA	CASSFGRAETQYF	TGTGCCAGCAGCTTCGGGAGGGCAGAGACCCAGTACTTC
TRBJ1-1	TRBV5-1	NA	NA	CASSGPPEGTEAFF	TGCGCCAGCAGCGGACCCCCCGAGGGTACTGAAGCTTTCTTT
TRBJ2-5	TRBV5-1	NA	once	CASSLFGYKEETQYF	TGCGCCAGCAGCTTGTTCGGCTACAAGGAAGAGACCCAGTACTTC
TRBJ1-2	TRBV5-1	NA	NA	CASSVQLNYGYTF	TGCGCCAGCAGCGTTCAGCTTAACTATGGCTACACCTTC
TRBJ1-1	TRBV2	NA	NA	CASCHGETNTEAFF	TGTGCCAGCTGCCATGGAGAAACAAACACTGAAGCTTTCTTT
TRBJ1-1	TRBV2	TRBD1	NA	CASRVDRATEAFF	TGTGCCAGCAGAGTCGACAGGGCCACTGAAGCTTTCTTT